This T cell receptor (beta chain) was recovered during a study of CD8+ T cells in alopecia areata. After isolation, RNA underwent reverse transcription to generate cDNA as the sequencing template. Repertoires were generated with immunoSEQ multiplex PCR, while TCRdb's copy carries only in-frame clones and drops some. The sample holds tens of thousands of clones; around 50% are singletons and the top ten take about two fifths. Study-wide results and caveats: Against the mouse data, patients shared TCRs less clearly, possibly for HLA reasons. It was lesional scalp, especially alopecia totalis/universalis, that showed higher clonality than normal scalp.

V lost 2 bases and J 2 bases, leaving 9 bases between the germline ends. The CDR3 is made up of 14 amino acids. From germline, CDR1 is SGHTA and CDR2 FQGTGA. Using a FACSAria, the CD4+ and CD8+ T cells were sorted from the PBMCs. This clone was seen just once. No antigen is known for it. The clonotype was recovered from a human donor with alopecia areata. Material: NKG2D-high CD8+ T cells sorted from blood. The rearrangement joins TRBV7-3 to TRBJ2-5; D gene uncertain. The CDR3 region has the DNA TGTGCCAGCAGCTTAGACGGCAATCAAGAGACCCAGTACTTC. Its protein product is CASSLDGNQETQYF.